Below are 25 T cell receptor beta chains sequenced from a single sample in a study of cytomegalovirus exposure and HLA in healthy donors listed by TCRdb under 2017. Library prep was done by the immunoSEQ multiplex PCR assay. For the multiplex PCR, a mixture combining 60 forward primers for TCR Vbeta segments and 13 reverse primers for TCR Jbeta segments was used. TCRdb carries this immuneACCESS record with in-frame sequences only. Its versions omit some clonotypes, under half of them owing to an unresolved V gene in the studies checked, with the rest unexplained. For this sample there are about 140,000 clones; about three quarters appear just once. The top ten clonotypes cover about 4% of the sample. Sequenced sample: PBMCs. These receptors came from a male donor in good health and CMV-seronegative.

The V and J genes are TRBV4-3 and TRBJ2-7, with D uncertain. CDR3 length: 15 residues. V lost 0 bases and J 0 bases, leaving 9 bases between the germline ends. Germline CDR1 reads LGHNA; CDR2 reads YSLEER. CDR3 residues: CASSQDPMSSYEQYF. CDR3 nucleotide sequence: TGCGCCAGCAGCCAAGATCCCATGAGCTCCTACGAGCAGTACTTC.

This clone has more than one count but fewer than ten. The CDR3 nucleotides are TGTGCCTGGGCGACAGGGTTCTACGAGCAGTACTTC. This sequence encodes CAWATGFYEQYF. V is TRBV30 and J is TRBJ2-7; 7 bases are a match to TRBD1. The CDR3 contains 12 residues. Germline CDR1 reads GTSNPN; CDR2 reads SVGIG (reference sequence). V shed 5 bases, J shed 3 bases, and the junction held 4 bases outside the gene matches.

In nucleotides, the CDR3 is TGTGCCAGCAGCACAGGGACGGGTGGAAACACCATATATTTT. Its translation: CASSTGTGGNTIYF. This chain uses TRBV5-4 with TRBJ1-3, with TRBD1 as a possible D gene (6 bases). The CDR3 has 14 amino acids. Trimming pared 4 bases from V and 3 bases from J, leaving 11 bases between. Germline-derived CDR1 and CDR2 are SGHNT and YYREEE (reference sequence). The variable domain in full, with the rest retrieved from reference TRBV5-4 and TRBJ1-3, is ETGVTQSPTHLIKTRGQQVTLRCSSQSGHNTVSWYQQALGQGPQFIFQYYREEENGRGNFPPRFSGLQFPNYSSELNVNALELDDSALYLCASSTGTGGNTIYFGEGSWLTVV.

The chain uses TRBV10-3 and TRBJ1-1; 12 bases agree with TRBD1. This CDR3 region has 15 residues. Trimming removed 8 bases from V and 0 bases from J; junction bases left unmatched: 4. CDR1 is ENHRY and CDR2 is SYGVKD in the germline V gene. The CDR3 sequence is CAIGTGGEVNTEAFF. In DNA form, the CDR3 reads TGTGCCATCGGGACAGGGGGCGAGGTGAACACTGAAGCTTTCTTT.

Only one count was recorded for this clone. The rearrangement joins TRBV27 to TRBJ1-2, with 7 bases lining up with TRBD1. CDR1 MNHEY and CDR2 SMNVEV come from the germline V gene (reference sequence). V dropped 3 bases and J dropped 8; count of bases not matched to a gene: 9. The CDR3 is 14 amino acids. This CDR3 reads CASSFRTGAGGYTF. As DNA, the CDR3 is TGTGCCAGCAGTTTCCGAACAGGGGCGGGGGGCTACACCTTC.

This clone was counted between two and nine times. This sequence joins TRBV7-6 and TRBJ2-3; 10 bases fit TRBD1. The CDR3 length is 15 residues. Trimming removed 4 bases from V and 5 bases from J; junction bases left unmatched: 6. The germline CDR1 and CDR2 sequences are SGHVS and FNYEAQ. The CDR3: CASSYGTGEGDTQYF. The CDR3, as DNA: TGTGCCAGCAGCTACGGGACAGGGGAGGGAGATACGCAGTATTTT.

This clone was counted a few times. The CDR3 protein is CASSHQTLSSRANVLTF. The CDR3 bases are TGCGCCAGCAGCCACCAGACTCTTAGCTCACGGGCCAACGTCCTGACTTTC. The chain couples TRBV4-3 to TRBJ2-6; D unclear. This CDR3 spans 17 amino acids. The germline V gene has CDR1 LGHNA and CDR2 YSLEER. V lost 3 bases, J lost 5 bases, and 17 bases lay in between.

This clone was seen only once. The genes are TRBV18 and TRBJ1-1; D gene unclear. The CDR3 is made up of 14 amino acids. CDR1 is KGHSH and CDR2 is LQKENI in the germline V gene. V was trimmed by 6 bases and J by 5 bases, leaving 16 bases between them. The CDR3, as DNA: TGTGCCAGCTCGCCCGGACTTGATACAACTGAAGCTTTCTTT. It is translated as CASSPGLDTTEAFF. Full variable domain (missing parts from reference TRBV18 and TRBJ1-1): NAGVMQNPRHLVRRRGQEARLRCSPMKGHSHVYWYRQLPEEGLKFMVYLQKENIIDESGMPKERFSAEFPKEGPSILRIQQVVRGDSAAYFCASSPGLDTTEAFFGQGTRLTVV.

The CDR3 spells CASSRGTNEAFF. For the CDR3, the DNA is TGTGCCAGCAGTAGGGGGACCAATGAAGCTTTCTTT. The chain is built from TRBV6-5 and TRBJ1-1; D is possibly TRBD1 (6 bases). Germline V gene lookup returns CDR1 MNHEY and CDR2 SVGAGI. V was cut by 5 bases and J by 7 bases, with 11 bases left in between. This CDR3 has 12 residues.

This clone was counted a few times. The J gene is TRBJ1-1, the V gene TRBV6-5; TRBD1 agrees at 8 bases. J was trimmed by 0 bases and V by 6 bases; bases with no gene match: 3. Germline loops: CDR1 MNHEY, CDR2 SVGAGI. CDR3 length: 14 amino acids. CDR3 DNA: TGTGCCAGCAGGCGGACAGGGCTGAACACTGAAGCTTTCTTT. Amino acid sequence: CASRRTGLNTEAFF.

This clone occurred once. The rearrangement uses TRBV5-4 and TRBJ2-1; 7 bases line up with TRBD1. V lost 5 bases to trimming and J lost 6 bases; unmatched junction nucleotides: 17. Germline loops: CDR1 SGHNT, CDR2 YYREEE (reference sequence). The CDR3 contains 17 residues. The CDR3 here is CASRPKGDSHTFNEQFF. The CDR3 region has the DNA TGTGCCAGCAGACCGAAAGGGGACAGCCATACCTTCAATGAGCAGTTCTTC.

This clone appeared a few times. It is unclear where the CDR3 begins or ends on the DNA, so no DNA is shown, and the CDR3 is as TCRdb lists it. The chain combines TRBV21-1 with TRBJ2-3; TRBD1, the table's D call, was not compared with the DNA. TRBV21-1 is deemed a pseudogene. The CDR3 totals 16 residues, both ends included. CDR3 sequence reads: CASSKWAQGADNTQYF.

The rearrangement uses TRBV5-8 and TRBJ2-5, with D unresolved. V was cut by 5 bases and J by 2 bases, with 13 bases left in between. The CDR3 loop spans 14 amino acids. Germline V gene lookup returns CDR1 SGHTS and CDR2 YDEGEE. The CDR3 here is CASRVTRIQETQYF. DNA for the CDR3: TGTGCCAGCAGAGTTACGCGCATTCAAGAGACCCAGTACTTC.

The rearrangement joins TRBV19 to TRBJ2-3; D uncertain. Germline V lookup: CDR1 LNHDA, CDR2 SQIVND (reference sequence). CDR3 length: 14 amino acids. V shed 5 bases and J shed 6 bases, with 15 bases lying between them. CDR3 DNA: TGTGCCAGTAGTGGCCCGACTTCTGTGGATACGCAGTATTTT. It yields the protein CASSGPTSVDTQYF.

The rearrangement joins TRBV5-4 to TRBJ1-2; tentative D call: TRBD1 (6 bases). The CDR3 runs 14 residues. The V end was cut by 4 bases, the J end by 2 bases, with 12 bases between. Germline lookup yields CDR1 SGHNT and CDR2 YYREEE (reference sequence). CDR3 nucleotide sequence: TGTGCCAGCAGCACCGGACAGCAAAACTATGGCTACACCTTC. It translates to CASSTGQQNYGYTF. The entire variable domain, with the rest obtained from reference TRBV5-4 and TRBJ1-2, is as follows: ETGVTQSPTHLIKTRGQQVTLRCSSQSGHNTVSWYQQALGQGPQFIFQYYREEENGRGNFPPRFSGLQFPNYSSELNVNALELDDSALYLCASSTGQQNYGYTFGSGTRLTVV.

The V gene is TRBV6-4, the J gene TRBJ2-2; D is unclear. Germline values: CDR1 MRHNA, CDR2 SNTAGT. With 0 bases removed from V and 0 bases from J, the gap between germline ends came to 5 bases. The CDR3 extends over 15 amino acids. DNA for the CDR3: TGTGCCAGCAGTGACTCGCTATCGAACACCGGGGAGCTGTTTTTT. Protein: CASSDSLSNTGELFF.

The chain joins TRBV6-5 to TRBJ2-5, with a weak D call TRBD2 (7 bases). The J call may be incorrect, as the DNA end agrees better with TRBJ2-7. Germline-derived CDR1 and CDR2 are MNHEY and SVGAGI. This CDR3 contains 16 residues. CDR3 amino acids: CASSYRGAGASYEQYF. The CDR3 DNA sequence: TGTGCCAGCAGTTACCGGGGGGCGGGGGCGTCCTACGAGCAGTACTTC.

The J gene is TRBJ2-3, the V gene TRBV5-1; TRBD1 matches 9 bases. The CDR3 has 15 amino acids. Looked up from germline, CDR1 is SGHRS and CDR2 is YFSETQ. The V gene end was trimmed by 4 bases and the J gene end by 2 bases; junction bases not matched to a gene: 5. This CDR3 is CASSPGQGHTDTQYF. CDR3 sequence (DNA): TGCGCCAGCAGCCCGGGACAGGGACACACAGATACGCAGTATTTT.

V and J are TRBV4-3 and TRBJ1-3, with D possibly matching TRBD1 (6 bases). There are 15 residues in the CDR3. The V and J ends lost 3 bases and 0 bases respectively, with 9 bases between them. Germline assignment: CDR1 LGHNA and CDR2 YSLEER. The CDR3 bases are TGCGCCAGCAGCCAGGGACAAGCCTCTGGAAACACCATATATTTT. Translated, it gives CASSQGQASGNTIYF.

This chain links TRBV11-2 with TRBJ1-6; TRBD1 matches at 9 bases. The CDR3 has 14 residues. Looked up from germline, CDR1 is SGHAT and CDR2 is FQNNGV. The V and J ends lost 2 bases and 9 bases, in that order; junction bases with no gene match: 2. The CDR3 here is CASSLLDRGSPLHF. The CDR3 DNA follows: TGTGCCAGCAGCTTATTGGACAGGGGTTCACCCCTCCACTTT.

This clone occurred a few times. This chain uses TRBV9 with TRBJ2-1; 8 nucleotides align to TRBD1. The CDR3 sequence is 16 residues long. The germline CDR1 and CDR2 sequences are SGDLS and YYNGEE. J gave up 6 bases and V 1 base, and 9 bases lay outside the gene matches. CDR3 sequence reads: CASSVSGQGRGNEQFF. CDR3 in DNA: TGTGCCAGCAGCGTAAGCGGACAGGGCCGGGGCAATGAGCAGTTCTTC. The full variable domain, in which reference TRBV9 and TRBJ2-1 provide the parts outside the CDR3, is DSGVTQTPKHLITATGQRVTLRCSPRSGDLSVYWYQQSLDQGLQFLIQYYNGEERAKGNILERFSAQQFPDLHSELNLSSLELGDSALYFCASSVSGQGRGNEQFFGPGTRLTVL.

This sequence joins TRBV6-1 and TRBJ2-7, with 9 nucleotides matching TRBD1. J was trimmed by 2 bases and V by 6 bases; bases with no gene match: 2. The CDR3 is 13 residues long. Germline CDR1 is MNHNS and CDR2 is SASEGT. In DNA form, the CDR3 reads TGTGCCAGCAGGGGACAGGGAACCTACGAGCAGTACTTC. Its protein product is CASRGQGTYEQYF.

V is TRBV27 and J is TRBJ1-2, with TRBD1 as a possible D gene (6 bases). The CDR3 spans 15 residues. V shed 3 bases and J shed 4 bases, with 15 bases lying between them. CDR1 is MNHEY and CDR2 is SMNVEV in the germline V gene (reference sequence). The CDR3 spells CASSFSGRGFYGYTF. The CDR3 DNA sequence: TGTGCCAGCAGTTTTTCGGGCAGGGGCTTCTATGGCTACACCTTC.

About this clone itself: It is unclear where the CDR3 begins or ends on the DNA, so no DNA is shown, and the CDR3 is as TCRdb lists it. The J gene is TRBJ2-7, the V gene TRBV30; the table names TRBD1, a call not compared with the DNA. The length of the CDR3 is 13 amino acids, counting both ends. Germline CDR1 GTSNPN, CDR2 SVGIG (reference sequence). The chain's CDR3 is CAWSEFGQGSLSF.

This clone was detected a few times. CDR3 sequence (DNA): TGCGCCAGCAGCTCGGGACAGGGCGCTGAGGGGTATGGCTACACCTTC. Translation gives CASSSGQGAEGYGYTF. The genes are TRBV5-1 and TRBJ1-2, with TRBD1 identical over 9 bases. V gave up 3 bases and J gave up 5 bases; unmatched junction bases: 11. The length of the CDR3 is 16 residues. Germline V gives CDR1 SGHRS, CDR2 YFSETQ.